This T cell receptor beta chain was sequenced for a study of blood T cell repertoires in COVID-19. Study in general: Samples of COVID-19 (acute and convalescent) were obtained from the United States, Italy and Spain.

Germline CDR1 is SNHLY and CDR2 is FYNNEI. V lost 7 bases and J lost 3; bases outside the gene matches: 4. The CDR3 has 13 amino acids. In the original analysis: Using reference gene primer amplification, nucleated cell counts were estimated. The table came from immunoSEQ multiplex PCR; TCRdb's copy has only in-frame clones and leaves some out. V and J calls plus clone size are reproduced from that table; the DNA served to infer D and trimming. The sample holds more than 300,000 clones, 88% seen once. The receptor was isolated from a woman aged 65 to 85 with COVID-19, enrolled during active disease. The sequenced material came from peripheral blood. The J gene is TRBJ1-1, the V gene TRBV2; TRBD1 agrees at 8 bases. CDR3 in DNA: TGTGCCAGCAAGACAGGGGCCGACACTGAAGCTTTCTTT. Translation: CASKTGADTEAFF.